The clone carrying this TCR beta chain was seen more than once but under ten times. This entry is derived from a study of T cell repertoires in cytomegalovirus infection. Each CDR3 protein is one row after TCRdb ran MiXCR on the reads. The table records about 260,000 distinct CDR3 sequences, over 8% of them present only once. The CDR3 length is 17 residues. The V and J ends lost 4 bases and 4 bases, in that order; junction bases with no gene match: 10. Germline V gene sequence: CDR1 SGHRS, CDR2 YFSETQ. The sequencing sample was made of PBMCs. The receptor was derived from a human donor in good health (CMV status not recorded). Some clones in this sample may be carry-over from other donors' samples. V usage is TRBV5-1 and J usage is TRBJ2-1, with TRBD1 matching 11 bases. The CDR3 loop reads CASSNQGQGEEYNEQFF. The CDR3 region has the DNA TGCGCCAGCAGCAACCAGGGACAGGGGGAGGAGTACAATGAGCAGTTCTTC. The whole variable domain, remainder taken from reference TRBV5-1 and TRBJ2-1, is KAGVTQTPRYLIKTRGQQVTLSCSPISGHRSVSWYQQTPGQGLQFLFEYFSETQRNKGNFPGRFSGRQFSNSRSEMNVSTLELGDSALYLCASSNQGQGEEYNEQFFGPGTRLTVL.